This is a list of T cell receptor beta chains from one sample in a study of OX40 agonist ivuxolimab in advanced cancers. Here immunoSEQ multiplex PCR was the method, and the copy in TCRdb shows in-frame clones only, minus some. The sample holds tens of thousands of clones, approximately 85% seen once. This sample comprised CD4+ or CD8+ T cells sorted from blood, obtained in a trial of the OX40 agonist ivuxolimab. The receptors were gathered from an adult with an advanced solid tumor such as melanoma, head and neck, liver or kidney cancer. The CDR3 runs from the conserved cysteine through the conserved F or W. Fields, in order: D gene, V gene, clone size, J gene, CDR3 protein, CDR3 DNA. The D gene is left open where the match is weak. Only some rows state a clone size, as once, few, many or a class for expanded clones.

D: TRBD1; V: TRBV5-1; size: -; J: TRBJ2-2; CDR3: CASSLRQGSTGELFF; DNA: TGCGCCAGCAGCTTAAGACAGGGTTCAACCGGGGAGCTGTTTTTT
D: -; V: TRBV20-1; size: -; J: TRBJ2-5; CDR3: CSAVLVQTQYF; DNA: TGCAGTGCCGTCCTTGTCCAGACCCAGTACTTC
D: -; V: TRBV6-6; size: -; J: TRBJ2-1; CDR3: CASSYGQSLNEQFF; DNA: TGTGCCAGCAGTTACGGGCAGTCACTCAATGAGCAGTTCTTC
D: TRBD2; V: TRBV9; size: -; J: TRBJ2-1; CDR3: CASSVRTSGDNEQFF; DNA: TGTGCCAGCAGCGTAAGGACTAGCGGGGACAATGAGCAGTTCTTC
D: -; V: TRBV29-1; size: -; J: TRBJ2-7; CDR3: CSVEDGPFVDFYEQYF; DNA: TGCAGCGTTGAAGATGGGCCGTTTGTGGACTTCTACGAGCAGTACTTC
D: TRBD1; V: TRBV30; size: -; J: TRBJ2-7; CDR3: CAWTGQGRYEQYF; DNA: TGTGCCTGGACGGGACAGGGGAGGTACGAGCAGTACTTC
D: -; V: TRBV19; size: -; J: TRBJ1-3; CDR3: CASRGTALNTIYF; DNA: TGTGCCAGTAGGGGGACCGCGCTAAACACCATATATTTT
D: -; V: TRBV6-1; size: -; J: TRBJ2-1; CDR3: CASSDLSWEFF; DNA: TGTGCCAGCAGTGATCTGTCTTGGGAGTTCTTC
D: -; V: TRBV5-6; size: -; J: TRBJ1-2; CDR3: CASSLGGPRRSYTF; DNA: TGTGCCAGCAGCCTGGGGGGGCCTAGGAGGAGCTACACCTTC
D: -; V: TRBV5-1; size: -; J: TRBJ1-4; CDR3: CASSLGGADEKLFF; DNA: TGCGCCAGCAGCTTGGGCGGGGCGGATGAAAAACTGTTTTTT
D: -; V: TRBV5-4; size: -; J: TRBJ2-5; CDR3: CASSKPGGAGGETQYF; DNA: TGTGCCAGCAGCAAACCAGGGGGCGCGGGAGGGGAGACCCAGTACTTC
D: -; V: TRBV29-1; size: -; J: TRBJ1-5; CDR3: CSVGWASNQPQHF; DNA: TGCAGCGTGGGGTGGGCAAGCAATCAGCCCCAGCATTTT
D: TRBD2; V: TRBV7-9; size: -; J: TRBJ2-7; CDR3: CASSWEGRRAYEQYF; DNA: TGTGCCAGCAGCTGGGAGGGGAGGAGAGCCTACGAGCAGTACTTC
D: TRBD1; V: TRBV28; size: -; J: TRBJ2-7; CDR3: CASRRDRLREQYF; DNA: TGTGCCAGCAGACGGGACAGGCTTCGCGAGCAGTACTTC
D: TRBD2; V: TRBV11-2; size: -; J: TRBJ2-1; CDR3: CASNRGEYNEQFF; DNA: TGTGCCAGCAACCGGGGGGAATACAATGAGCAGTTCTTC
D: -; V: TRBV5-6; size: -; J: TRBJ2-5; CDR3: CASRTWGEETQYF; DNA: TGTGCCAGCAGGACCTGGGGTGAAGAGACCCAGTACTTC
D: -; V: TRBV25-1; size: -; J: TRBJ1-1; CDR3: CASSPSGRVQNTEAFF; DNA: TGTGCCAGCAGTCCCAGTGGGAGGGTACAGAACACTGAAGCTTTCTTT
D: -; V: TRBV25-1; size: -; J: TRBJ1-3; CDR3: CASSNQGSGNTIYF; DNA: TGTGCCAGCAGTAACCAGGGCTCTGGAAACACCATATATTTT
D: -; V: TRBV9; size: -; J: TRBJ1-1; CDR3: CASSPEGTRAFF; DNA: TGTGCCAGCAGCCCGGAGGGGACAAGAGCTTTCTTT
D: -; V: TRBV11-2; size: -; J: TRBJ1-1; CDR3: CASSLLTGQNTEAFF; DNA: TGTGCCAGCAGCTTATTAACAGGGCAGAACACTGAAGCTTTCTTT
D: -; V: TRBV2; size: -; J: TRBJ1-1; CDR3: CASSMGHRDSSAFF; DNA: TGTGCCAGCAGCATGGGCCACCGGGACTCTTCAGCTTTCTTT
D: -; V: TRBV10-3; size: -; J: TRBJ1-5; CDR3: CAISESEGQPQHF; DNA: TGTGCCATCAGTGAGTCCGAGGGGCAGCCCCAGCATTTT
D: -; V: TRBV5-1; size: -; J: TRBJ1-2; CDR3: CASSLVLGSIYGYTF; DNA: TGCGCCAGCAGCTTGGTTCTGGGGTCAATATATGGCTACACCTTC
D: TRBD2; V: TRBV6-1; size: once; J: TRBJ2-1; CDR3: CASSATSANEQFF; DNA: TGTGCCAGCAGTGCCACTAGCGCGAATGAGCAGTTCTTC
D: -; V: TRBV5-1; size: -; J: TRBJ2-5; CDR3: CASSLVVGAETQYF; DNA: TGCGCCAGCAGCTTGGTTGTTGGGGCAGAGACCCAGTACTTC
D: -; V: TRBV5-4; size: -; J: TRBJ2-5; CDR3: CASSTQETQYF; DNA: TGTGCCAGCAGCACACAAGAGACCCAGTACTTC
D: -; V: TRBV21-1; size: -; J: TRBJ2-7; CDR3: CASSKAGGSSHEQYF; DNA: TGTGCCAGCAGCAAAGCGGGGGGCAGCTCCCACGAGCAGTACTTC
D: TRBD1; V: TRBV7-9; size: -; J: TRBJ2-7; CDR3: CASSFGQGAHEQYF; DNA: TGTGCCAGCAGCTTTGGGCAGGGGGCCCACGAGCAGTACTTC
D: -; V: TRBV2; size: -; J: TRBJ2-3; CDR3: CASSELVSTDTQYF; DNA: TGTGCCAGCAGTGAATTAGTTAGCACAGATACGCAGTATTTT
D: -; V: TRBV2; size: -; J: TRBJ2-5; CDR3: CASSEPKGGGETQYF; DNA: TGTGCCAGCAGTGAACCGAAGGGCGGAGGAGAGACCCAGTACTTC
D: TRBD2; V: TRBV6-5; size: -; J: TRBJ2-3; CDR3: CASSYRGGRGDTQYF; DNA: TGTGCCAGCAGTTATCGGGGGGGCCGCGGAGATACGCAGTATTTT
D: -; V: TRBV2; size: -; J: TRBJ1-2; CDR3: CASGTNYGYTF; DNA: TGTGCCAGCGGAACTAACTATGGCTACACCTTC
D: TRBD1; V: TRBV5-4; size: -; J: TRBJ2-3; CDR3: CASRGTADTQYF; DNA: TGTGCCAGCAGGGGGACAGCAGATACGCAGTATTTT
D: -; V: TRBV2; size: -; J: TRBJ1-2; CDR3: CASSEQVSGYTF; DNA: TGTGCCAGCAGTGAACAGGTCTCTGGCTACACCTTC
D: -; V: TRBV6-1; size: -; J: TRBJ2-5; CDR3: CASSEPGNQETQYF; DNA: TGTGCCAGCAGTGAACCGGGGAATCAAGAGACCCAGTACTTC
D: -; V: TRBV10-3; size: -; J: TRBJ2-7; CDR3: CAISVATPPYEQYF; DNA: TGTGCCATCAGTGTAGCCACCCCCCCCTACGAGCAGTACTTC
D: -; V: TRBV9; size: medium-sized; J: TRBJ1-5; CDR3: CASSVGVTNQPQHF; DNA: TGTGCCAGCAGCGTAGGCGTAACCAATCAGCCCCAGCATTTT
D: -; V: TRBV9; size: -; J: TRBJ2-1; CDR3: CASSLGDRAYNEQFF; DNA: TGTGCCAGCAGCTTGGGGGATCGAGCCTACAATGAGCAGTTCTTC
D: TRBD2; V: TRBV2; size: -; J: TRBJ2-4; CDR3: CASSESGGASKNIQYF; DNA: TGTGCCAGCAGTGAGAGCGGGGGGGCGTCCAAAAACATTCAGTACTTC
D: -; V: TRBV6-7; size: -; J: TRBJ1-3; CDR3: CASSYTTSGNTIYF; DNA: TGTGCCAGCAGTTACACTACAAGTGGAAACACCATATATTTT
D: TRBD1; V: TRBV4-2; size: -; J: TRBJ2-7; CDR3: CASSYIPGQESYEQYF; DNA: TGTGCCAGCAGCTACATACCGGGACAGGAGTCCTACGAGCAGTACTTC
D: TRBD1; V: TRBV5-1; size: -; J: TRBJ1-2; CDR3: CASSLDRAPLGYTF; DNA: TGCGCCAGCAGCCTAGACAGGGCTCCGCTTGGCTACACCTTC
D: -; V: TRBV10-3; size: few; J: TRBJ2-2; CDR3: CAISAREGGSATGELFF; DNA: TGTGCCATCAGTGCCAGGGAGGGGGGTTCGGCCACCGGGGAGCTGTTTTTT
D: -; V: TRBV5-1; size: -; J: TRBJ2-7; CDR3: CASSPIASSPSEQYF; DNA: TGCGCCAGCAGCCCCATTGCGTCGTCCCCCTCCGAGCAGTACTTC
D: -; V: TRBV6-1; size: -; J: TRBJ1-6; CDR3: CASSEGGDLPLHF; DNA: TGTGCCAGCAGTGAAGGGGGGGACTTACCCCTCCACTTT